This T cell receptor (beta chain) was profiled in a study of graft-versus-host responses after intestinal transplantation (TCRdb year 2021). Regarding the complete study: Multivisceral, liver-intestinal, or isolated intestinal transplants were received by the recipients. Anti-thymocyte globulin induction was given to all recipients, followed by maintenance tacrolimus and steroids for 2 to 3 years. After intestinal transplantation, graft-versus-host and host-versus-graft alloreactive T cell clones in the graft, circulation and bone marrow were tracked using bulk TCR-beta CDR3 sequencing. Alloreactive clones were identified by sequencing pre-transplant mixed lymphocyte reaction products and comparing them with unstimulated pre-transplant donor and recipient T cells. The cohort enrolled approximately 24 intestinal transplant recipients including one retransplant, and a few patients lacking pretransplant specimens were excluded. A peak of at least 4% donor T cells among recipient peripheral blood mononuclear cells was the definition used for donor T cell macrochimerism. Rather than going through the commercial service, samples from a few later patients were sequenced in-house on an Illumina MiSeq and processed with MiXCR.

The time point label corresponds to: cells obtained before transplantation from donor or recipient. CD3+CD4+ and CD3+CD8+ populations were FACS-sorted from unstimulated pre-transplant donor and recipient cells taken from spleen or lymph nodes. Spanning cysteine to phenylalanine, the CDR3 consists of 16 amino acids. The read is trimmed to its CDR3 DNA, 48 bases read in frame from base 1. CDR1 and CDR2 are read off the germline V gene as MGHRA and YSYEKL. Trimming takes 0 bases off V and 3 bases off J; junction bases not matched to a gene: 7. Libraries were prepared through the immunoSEQ multiplex PCR assay. In most patients, genomic DNA was isolated using the Qiagen DNeasy Blood and Tissue Kit and sent frozen to Adaptive Biotechnologies for TCR sequencing. High-throughput TCR-beta CDR3 sequencing of genomic DNA from most patients was performed by Adaptive Biotechnologies. The paper's processing steps were these. Adaptive's ImmunoSEQ software supplied the TCR sequencing data for 18 patients, while MiXCR and VDJtools were used to process three other patients. To correct CD4 versus CD8 sorting errors, sequences present in both subsets at a frequency ratio below 5:1 were removed. CDR3 nucleotide sequences shared between donor and recipient were removed because the origin of such sequences could not be assigned. At least 2-fold expansion over unstimulated cells and a minimum CFSE-low frequency of 0.002% (template counts) or 0.001% (read counts) were required for clones to be classified as alloreactive. Clones detected in sequenced pre-transplant spleen, lymph node, or MLR CFSE-low populations of the donor or recipient were defined as mappable. The cumulative frequency of alloreactive clones was calculated as a percentage of all sequences, weighted by copy number. TCRdb holds this immuneACCESS table with in-frame rearrangements only. Some clones are missing; in checked studies, unresolved V genes explain under half, and the rest has no known cause. The D gene and trimming were derived from the DNA, and the V and J assignments and clone size from that table. The sample table contains some 120,000 clones; only one count was recorded for 90% to 95% of them. The biggest ten clones account for under 0.3% of the sample.

What the authors observed across the whole study: GvH clones were detected in recipient bone marrow, and some of these GvH clones were observed earlier in ileal mucosa or blood, consistent with an intestinal mucosal origin. High GvH to HvG T cell clonal ratios were observed in the allografts of patients with donor T cell macrochimerism. Conclusions were limited by the relatively low number and heterogeneity of intestinal transplant patients. Early after transplant, declines in HvG clones were associated with peak levels of circulating GvH clones.

Concerning this clone itself: This clone's antigen is unknown. No base-level quality is on record; no much larger clone is a single base apart.

This sample comprised unstimulated CD4+ T cells sorted from spleen or lymph node cells, obtained before transplant. This clonotype originated in a human donor who was the organ donor for an intestinal transplant. In this chain, TRBV4-1 is recombined with TRBJ2-7; TRBD2 fits 8 bases in the junction. CDR3 sequence: CASSQEPLAAYYEQYF. The DNA sequence is as follows: TGCGCCAGCAGCCAAGAACCACTAGCGGCCTACTACGAGCAGTACTTC.